This T cell receptor (beta chain) appears in the sequencing data of a study of neurological immune-mediated disorders (dated by TCRdb to about 2019). Regarding the study in general: Peripheral blood TCR-beta repertoires from patients with HTLV-I-associated myelopathy (HAM/TSP), patients with multiple sclerosis, and healthy controls were compared in the study using UMI-based sequencing. The cohort included about 66 subjects: 14 with HAM/TSP, around 34 with multiple sclerosis, and 20 or so healthy controls. The 95 to 110 TCR-beta libraries covered PBMC samples along with longitudinal samples, technical triplicates, and paired sorted CD4+ and CD8+ T-cell subsets.

V and J are truncated by 4 bases and 3 bases respectively, leaving an intervening sequence of 12 bases. Including the terminal cysteine and phenylalanine, the CDR3 comprises 14 residues. Here the CDR3 DNA is all that survives: 42 bases in frame from base 1. Reading the germline V gene (reference sequence) gives CDR1 LGHDT and CDR2 YNNKEL. cDNA synthesis used template-switch 5'RACE with a primer carrying a 10-nucleotide random unique molecular identifier tagging each TCR transcript. Every sequencing run covered 15-18 subjects and yielded more than 170 million TCR-beta sequences. Total RNA was extracted with the RNeasy kit. The KAPA Real-time Library Amplification kit was used to amplify TCR-beta VDJ regions with primers for the TCR constant region and the 5'RACE anchor. Sample indexes and Illumina adaptors were added in a first PCR, after which library yield was increased in a second PCR. The roughly 650 bp TCR product was size-selected on a 2% E-gel SizeSelection system after Ampure bead purification. Before pooling, libraries had their quality checked on a Bioanalyzer, their concentration measured with Qubit, and their quantity determined with the Kapa Library Quantification kit. Paired-end 2 x 150 bp sequencing of the libraries was performed on an Illumina HiSeq 2500. To increase sequence diversity, roughly 24-32% phiX was spiked into each library pool. The paper's processing steps were these. Quality-filtered reads were processed with the UMI-based MiGEC pipeline, which removed over 75% of raw TCR sequences during error correction. VDJ genes were aligned to IMGT germline references, and clonotypes were defined by unique CDR3 amino acid sequence plus V-J genes. Clonal expansion, Shannon diversity, and CDR3 relatedness (CalcPairwiseDistances, ClusterSamples) were evaluated with VDJtools, and phylogenetic trees were built with CLCbio workbench. Using coefficient-of-variation modelling across technical triplicates, the study counted a clone as expanded if it had at least 8 unique UMIs. In-frame beta chains were kept once TCRdb had trimmed the public reads at Q25 with fastp and called clones with MiXCR. Duplicate CDR3 protein sequences are folded into a single record with the most common DNA and genes. It is TCRdb's table, rather than the study itself, that gives the V and J calls and clone size. The sample includes about 53,000 distinct CDR3 sequences, with around 16% observed a single time. The ten most abundant clones make up approximately 4% of the sample.

There are many counts of this clonotype. It lacks a known antigen. Base-call qualities are not available, and no considerably larger clone is one nucleotide away. The healthy controls were volunteers from a blood bank in Maryland, USA. Libraries from unsorted PBMCs were made from 2 million PBMCs kept in RNAlater at -80 degrees C until RNA extraction. PBMCs were separated from peripheral blood using Ficoll-Hypaque density gradient centrifugation and then cryopreserved in liquid nitrogen. The study at large found these results: No identical CDR3 amino acid sequences were found to be shared among expanded clones across subjects, suggesting that TCR-beta repertoires were private in all groups. TCR clonal expansion was highest in HAM/TSP patients and lowest in MS patients, with MS patients falling below even healthy controls.

Sequences were obtained from PBMCs. This sequence uses TRBV3-1 and TRBJ1-1; there is no confident call for the D gene. The TCR comes from a man aged 55 to 69 in good health. The nucleotides read TGTGCCAGCAGCCCCCGGGCCGTCTACACTGAAGCTTTCTTT. Its protein reads: CASSPRAVYTEAFF.